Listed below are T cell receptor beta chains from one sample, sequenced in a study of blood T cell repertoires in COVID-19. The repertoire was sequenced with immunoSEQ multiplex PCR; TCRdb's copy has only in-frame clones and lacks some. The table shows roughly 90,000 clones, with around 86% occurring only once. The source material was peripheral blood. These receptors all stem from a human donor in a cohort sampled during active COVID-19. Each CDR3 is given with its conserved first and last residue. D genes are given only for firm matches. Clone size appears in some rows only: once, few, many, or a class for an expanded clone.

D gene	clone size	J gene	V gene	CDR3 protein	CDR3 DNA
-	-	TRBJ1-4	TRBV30	CAWRRGSTNEKLFF	TGTGCCTGGAGACGAGGTTCAACTAATGAAAAACTGTTTTTT
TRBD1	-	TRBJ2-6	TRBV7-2	CASSLRQGASGANVLTF	TGTGCCAGCAGCTTAAGACAGGGGGCCTCTGGGGCCAACGTCCTGACTTTC
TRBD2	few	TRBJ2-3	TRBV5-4	CASSSLLAGPSTDTQYF	TGTGCCAGCAGCTCCCTCCTAGCGGGGCCTAGCACAGATACGCAGTATTTT
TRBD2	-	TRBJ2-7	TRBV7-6	CASSSGGAYEQYF	TGTGCCAGCAGCTCGGGGGGGGCCTACGAGCAGTACTTC
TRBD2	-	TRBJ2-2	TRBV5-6	CARGASGGATGELFF	TGTGCCCGCGGAGCTAGCGGGGGGGCCACCGGGGAGCTGTTTTTT
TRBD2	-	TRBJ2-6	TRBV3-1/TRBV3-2	CASSQDLTSGGANVLTF	TGTGCCAGCAGCCAAGATCTAACTAGCGGTGGGGCCAACGTCCTGACTTTC
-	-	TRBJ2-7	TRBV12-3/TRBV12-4	CASSPDTYEQYF	TGTGCCAGCAGCCCGGACACTTACGAGCAGTACTTC
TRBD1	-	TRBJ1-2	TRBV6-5	CASTIRQGDGYTF	TGTGCCAGCACAATACGACAGGGGGATGGCTACACCTTC
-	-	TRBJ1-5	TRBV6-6	CASSYTGDNQPQHF	TGTGCCAGCAGTTACACCGGGGACAATCAGCCCCAGCATTTT
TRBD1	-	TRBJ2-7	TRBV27	CATQPRTGSEQYF	TGTGCCACACAACCCCGGACAGGGAGCGAGCAGTACTTC
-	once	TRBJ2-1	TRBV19	CASSIPRHEQFF	TGTGCCAGTAGTATACCGCGCCATGAGCAGTTCTTC
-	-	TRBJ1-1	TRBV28	CASAGEGDTEAFF	TGTGCCAGCGCTGGGGAGGGGGACACTGAAGCTTTCTTT
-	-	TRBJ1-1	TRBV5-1	CASSTSGSTEAFF	TGCGCCAGCAGCACTTCAGGGTCAACTGAAGCTTTCTTT
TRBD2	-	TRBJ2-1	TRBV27	CASSLATSAVNEQFF	TGTGCCAGCAGTTTAGCGACTAGCGCGGTCAATGAGCAGTTCTTC
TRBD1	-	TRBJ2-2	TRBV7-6	CASSFHRGYAGELFF	TGTGCCAGCAGCTTCCACAGGGGGTACGCCGGGGAGCTGTTTTTT
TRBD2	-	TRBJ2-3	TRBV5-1	CASSLRGLATDTQYF	TGCGCCAGCAGCTTGAGGGGACTAGCGACAGATACGCAGTATTTT
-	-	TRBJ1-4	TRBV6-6	CASSYGLKEIEKLFF	TGTGCCAGCAGTTACGGCCTTAAGGAGATAGAAAAACTGTTTTTT
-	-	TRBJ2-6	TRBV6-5	CAMEDGSGANVLTF	TGTGCCATGGAGGATGGCTCTGGGGCCAACGTCCTGACTTTC
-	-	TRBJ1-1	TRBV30	CAWSATGNTEAFF	TGTGCCTGGAGTGCCACAGGGAACACTGAAGCTTTCTTT
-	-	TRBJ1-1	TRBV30	CAWNPNLNTEAFF	TGTGCCTGGAACCCTAACCTGAACACTGAAGCTTTCTTT
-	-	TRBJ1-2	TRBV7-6	CASSLARGGYTF	TGTGCCAGCAGCTTAGCTAGGGGTGGCTACACCTTC
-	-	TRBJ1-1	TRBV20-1	CSAGANGAFF	TGCAGTGCTGGGGCCAACGGAGCTTTCTTT
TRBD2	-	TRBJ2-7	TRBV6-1	CASSERETYEQYF	TGTGCCAGCAGTGAGCGGGAGACCTACGAGCAGTACTTC
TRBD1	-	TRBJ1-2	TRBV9	CASSVTGTGIYGYTF	TGTGCCAGCAGCGTAACCGGGACAGGGATTTATGGCTACACCTTC
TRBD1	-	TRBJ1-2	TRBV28	CASRGTGPSNYGYTF	TGTGCCAGCCGCGGGACAGGCCCTTCTAACTATGGCTACACCTTC
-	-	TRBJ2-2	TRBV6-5	CASSLGGSGTGELFF	TGTGCCAGCAGTCTCGGGGGTTCGGGCACCGGGGAGCTGTTTTTT
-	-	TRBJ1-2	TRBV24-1	CATSDPRGAGYTF	TGTGCCACCAGTGATCCGCGTGGGGCTGGCTACACCTTC
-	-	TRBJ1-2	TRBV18	CASSPSRVSGYTF	TGTGCCAGCTCACCTTCCAGGGTTAGTGGCTACACCTTC
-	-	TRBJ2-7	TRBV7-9	CASTADSSYEQYF	TGTGCCAGCACCGCTGACAGCTCCTACGAGCAGTACTTC
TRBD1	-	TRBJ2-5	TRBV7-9	CASSQGQNPQETQYF	TGTGCCAGCAGCCAGGGACAGAACCCTCAAGAGACCCAGTACTTC
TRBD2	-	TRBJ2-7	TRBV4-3	CASSQEYSSFAGVSYEQYF	TGCGCCAGCAGCCAAGAATATTCGTCATTTGCGGGGGTCTCCTACGAGCAGTACTTC
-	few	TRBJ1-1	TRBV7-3	CASSLTGGPSTEAFF	TGTGCCAGCAGCTTAACGGGGGGGCCGAGCACTGAAGCTTTCTTT
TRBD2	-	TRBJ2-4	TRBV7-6	CASSRTSVGGGIQYF	TGTGCCAGCAGCAGGACTAGCGTGGGAGGGGGCATTCAGTACTTC
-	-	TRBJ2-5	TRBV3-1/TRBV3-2	CASSQYLGTHNQGETQYF	TGTGCCAGCAGCCAATACCTAGGGACTCACAACCAGGGAGAGACCCAGTACTTC
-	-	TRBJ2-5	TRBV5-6	CASSLASGETQYF	TGTGCCAGCAGCTTGGCGAGCGGGGAGACCCAGTACTTC
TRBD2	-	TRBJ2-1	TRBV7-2	CASSPGAGVGNEQFF	TGTGCCAGCAGCCCGGGAGCGGGAGTAGGCAATGAGCAGTTCTTC
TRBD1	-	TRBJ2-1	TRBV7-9	CASSLEGQGYNEQFF	TGTGCCAGCAGCTTAGAGGGACAGGGTTACAATGAGCAGTTCTTC